These 3 T cell receptor beta chains came from one sample sequenced in a study of blood T cell repertoires in COVID-19. Only in-frame clones appear in the TCRdb table, and some are missing; sequencing was by immunoSEQ multiplex PCR. The sample shows some 120,000 clones, more than 80% of them seen only once. The material sequenced was peripheral blood. Receptors originate from a human donor in a cohort sampled during active COVID-19.

There are a few counts of this clone. V and J are TRBV5-3 and TRBJ1-5, with a weak D call TRBD1 (6 bases). TRBV5-3 is designated an ORF whose function remains uncertain. V dropped 2 bases and J dropped 0 bases, with 12 bases sitting between them. This CDR3 comprises 16 residues. In nucleotides, the CDR3 is TGTGCCAGAAGCTTTTCGGACAGAAATAGCAATCAGCCCCAGCATTTT. Translation gives CARSFSDRNSNQPQHF.

The chain uses TRBV4-3 and TRBJ1-1; maybe TRBD1 (5 bases). This CDR3 spans 15 amino acids. CDR1 is LGHNA, CDR2 YSLEER, per germline. V shed 1 base and J shed 6 bases, with 15 bases lying between them. The CDR3 nucleotides are TGCGCCAGCAGCCAAGCGTCGGACATTCCAGCTGAAGCTTTCTTT. As protein: CASSQASDIPAEAFF.

The gene calls are TRBV9 and TRBJ2-1; 7 nucleotides agree with TRBD1. The V gene's germline CDR1 is SGDLS and CDR2 YYNGEE. The CDR3 runs 15 residues. Trimming cost V 0 bases and J 2 bases; bases outside gene matches: 2. The CDR3 here is CASSVVQGPYNEQFF. CDR3 bases: TGTGCCAGCAGCGTAGTACAGGGGCCCTACAATGAGCAGTTCTTC.